The present entry profiles one T cell receptor beta chain with its context. Its matching antigen is unknown. This sample was taken from a study of cytomegalovirus exposure and HLA in healthy donors. General study points: A later analysis reportedly found that, within productive TCRs, an Asian-associated ancestry cluster had fewer N-insertions than the mean observed across the roughly 700 donors. Accurate predictions that matched the HLA-A and HLA-B alleles of most subjects were reportedly made from TCR beta sequences. Analysis performed later found roughly 18,000 TCR beta sequences associated with HLA alleles at 0.05 false discovery rate. Earlier analysis found most TCR beta V segments productive about 87% or about 30% of the time.

Primers included in the PCR were 60 Vbeta and 13 Jbeta primers. The table came from immunoSEQ multiplex PCR; TCRdb's copy has only in-frame clones and leaves some out. Reported are about 110,000 clones; the ten largest clones contain less than 4.5%. This CDR3 comprises 15 residues. With 8 bases removed from V and 5 bases from J, the gap between germline ends came to 21 bases. The germline V gene has CDR1 MGHDK and CDR2 SYGVNS. The sample consisted of PBMCs. The clonotype comes from a young man in good health and CMV-seronegative. J is TRBJ1-1 and V is TRBV25-1; D unclear. This CDR3 is CASLPKGRGVTEAFF. CDR3 DNA sequence: TGTGCCAGCCTCCCAAAGGGTCGGGGAGTGACTGAAGCTTTCTTT.